Below are 17 T cell receptor beta chains sequenced from a single sample in a study of blood T cell repertoires in COVID-19. Some clones are missing from TCRdb's copy, which holds only in-frame ones; the method was immunoSEQ multiplex PCR. The sample consists of 100,000 to 120,000 clones, roughly 80% of them appearing once. Sequences were obtained from peripheral blood. The source of these receptors is a man in his forties or fifties with acute or convalescent COVID-19.

The rearrangement joins TRBV24-1 to TRBJ2-3; 12 bases are shared with TRBD2. The germline V gene encodes CDR1 KGHDR and CDR2 SFDVKD. V gave up 6 bases and J gave up 1 base; unmatched junction bases: 4. The CDR3 contains 16 residues. In DNA, the CDR3 is TGTGCCACCAGTCCGACTAGCGGGGGACGCACAGATACGCAGTATTTT. Translating it yields CATSPTSGGRTDTQYF.

This chain connects TRBV29-1 to TRBJ1-2; the match to TRBD1 covers 7 bases. This CDR3 region has 12 residues. The germline V gene has CDR1 SQVTM and CDR2 ANQGSEA. V shed 2 bases, J shed 6 bases, and the junction held 3 bases outside the gene matches. CDR3 bases: TGCAGCGTTGAAAAAGGGGGCGATGGCTACACCTTC. This gives the protein CSVEKGGDGYTF.

The V and J genes are TRBV24-1 and TRBJ2-5; no firm D call. The length of the CDR3 is 13 residues. CDR1 and CDR2 (germline): KGHDR, SFDVKD. V lost 2 bases to trimming and J lost 2 bases, with 5 bases between them. The CDR3 loop is CATSDSQQETQYF. CDR3 nucleotides: TGTGCCACCAGTGATTCACAGCAAGAGACCCAGTACTTC.

The V call is TRBV5-4, the J call TRBJ1-3, with a weak D call TRBD1 (6 bases). V was clipped by 3 bases and J by 2 bases, with 12 bases between them. This CDR3 comprises 15 residues. Germline V lookup: CDR1 SGHNT, CDR2 YYREEE (reference sequence). CDR3 DNA: TGTGCCAGCAGCTGGACACAGGGAGCTGGAAACACCATATATTTT. It yields the protein CASSWTQGAGNTIYF.

The rearrangement uses TRBV18 and TRBJ1-2; a possible D gene is TRBD1 (6 bases). V dropped 0 bases and J dropped 4 bases, with 12 bases sitting between them. Looked up from germline, CDR1 is KGHSH and CDR2 is LQKENI. CDR3 length: 15 amino acids. CDR3 sequence: CASSPPERQAYGYTF. In nucleotides, the CDR3 is TGTGCCAGCTCACCACCGGAGAGACAGGCCTATGGCTACACCTTC.

The chain carries TRBV6-2 or TRBV6-3 and TRBJ2-7; TRBD2 matches at 9 bases. With V trimmed by 0 bases and J by 2 bases, 5 bases remained unmatched. The CDR3 runs 16 residues. Germline V gene data show CDR1 as MNHEY and CDR2 as SVGEGT. DNA for the CDR3: TGTGCCAGCAGTTACTCGACCAGCGGGGGGACCTACGAGCAGTACGTC. Its translation is CASSYSTSGGTYEQYV.

This chain joins TRBV18 and TRBJ1-1; 10 positions agree with TRBD1. This CDR3 is 15 amino acids long. Looked up from germline, CDR1 is KGHSH and CDR2 is LQKENI. The junction had 9 bases not matched to a gene; V was cut back by 6 bases and J by 5 bases. In DNA form, the CDR3 reads TGTGCCAGCTCCCTAACCGGGACAGGGGAGACTGAAGCTTTCTTT. The encoded protein is CASSLTGTGETEAFF.

The chain couples TRBV19 to TRBJ1-1; perhaps TRBD1 as D (5 bases). The V end lost 2 bases, the J end lost 2 bases, and 21 bases lay between the germline ends. The germline V gene has CDR1 LNHDA and CDR2 SQIVND (reference sequence). This CDR3 is built from 18 residues. In DNA form, the CDR3 reads TGTGCCAGTAGTATAAGGGAGGGGCAGGGAAGGCGAAACACTGAAGCTTTCTTT. Protein: CASSIREGQGRRNTEAFF.

This clone was detected only once. This sequence joins TRBV6-4 and TRBJ2-2; 10 bases match TRBD1. V shed 6 bases, J shed 6 bases, and the junction held 1 base outside the gene matches. CDR3 size: 13 residues. Germline assignment: CDR1 MRHNA and CDR2 SNTAGT. The CDR3 DNA follows: TGTGCCAGCAGCGGACAGGGGGCCGGGGAGCTGTTTTTT. Protein sequence: CASSGQGAGELFF.

The V call is TRBV19, the J call TRBJ2-4; D is perhaps TRBD1 (5 bases). The CDR3 loop spans 17 amino acids. CDR1 LNHDA and CDR2 SQIVND come from the germline V gene (reference sequence). V shed 6 bases and J shed 3 bases, with 21 bases lying between them. CDR3: CASSDPKGARSKNIQYF. DNA of the CDR3: TGTGCCAGTAGCGACCCTAAAGGGGCTCGGAGCAAAAACATTCAGTACTTC.

The V gene is TRBV5-4, the J gene TRBJ2-7; the match to TRBD1 covers 7 bases. Trimming removed 5 bases from V and 0 bases from J; junction bases left unmatched: 8. This CDR3 contains 15 residues. The germline CDR1 and CDR2 sequences are SGHNT and YYREEE (reference sequence). CDR3 protein: CASSQETGFSYEQYF. CDR3 nucleotide sequence: TGTGCCAGCAGTCAGGAGACAGGGTTCTCCTACGAGCAGTACTTC.

The CDR3 coding sequence is TGCGCCAGCAGCTTGGCGGGACAGAACTCTGGAAACACCATATATTTT. Translation: CASSLAGQNSGNTIYF. This chain connects TRBV5-1 to TRBJ1-3; 7 bases agree with TRBD1. Germline V lookup: CDR1 SGHRS, CDR2 YFSETQ. Trimming took 0 bases from V and 0 from J; bases not matched to a gene: 3. This CDR3 spans 16 amino acids.

V and J are TRBV6-5 and TRBJ1-1, with TRBD1 as a possible D gene (6 bases). V was trimmed by 6 bases and J by 8 bases, leaving 13 bases between them. Germline V gene lookup returns CDR1 MNHEY and CDR2 SVGAGI. This CDR3 is built from 12 residues. The CDR3: CASSPTGGEAFF. CDR3 nucleotide sequence: TGTGCCAGCAGCCCGACAGGCGGCGAAGCTTTCTTT.

Comment on this clone: The junction shows a germline mismatch at one end, possibly a read error. Other DNA sequences in the sample encode the same CDR3. This chain joins TRBV10-3 and TRBJ1-2; a weak D match, TRBD1 (5 bases). This CDR3 has 11 residues. Per germline, CDR1 ENHRY and CDR2 SYGVKD. CDR3 sequence reads: CAIGDSYGYTF. The CDR3 coding sequence is TGTGCCATCGGTGACAGTTATGGCTACACCTTC.

The chain employs TRBV5-1 and TRBJ1-1; 7 bases align to TRBD1. V lost 4 bases, J lost 0 bases, and 6 bases stayed unmatched. This CDR3 has 15 residues. CDR1 SGHRS and CDR2 YFSETQ come from the germline V gene. As DNA, the CDR3 is TGCGCCAGCAGCAGACGACAGGGCATGAACACTGAAGCTTTCTTT. This codes for CASSRRQGMNTEAFF.

The rearrangement joins TRBV6-2 or TRBV6-3 to TRBJ2-3, with D perhaps TRBD2 (6 bases). V lost 2 bases to trimming and J lost 3 bases, with 15 bases between them. Germline lookup yields CDR1 MNHEY and CDR2 SVGEGT. There are 16 residues in the CDR3. For the CDR3, the DNA is TGTGCCAGCAGTTACAGTGTGCGACTAGGAACAGATACGCAGTATTTT. Translating it yields CASSYSVRLGTDTQYF.

CDR3 sequence reads: CASSKPSGAGYTF. CDR3 DNA sequence: TGTGCCAGTAGTAAGCCCTCGGGTGCCGGCTACACCTTC. The chain has TRBV19 and TRBJ1-2; no reliable D call. Germline V lookup: CDR1 LNHDA, CDR2 SQIVND (reference sequence). Trimming left V 4 bases short and J 8 bases short, with 14 bases between. CDR3 length: 13 residues.